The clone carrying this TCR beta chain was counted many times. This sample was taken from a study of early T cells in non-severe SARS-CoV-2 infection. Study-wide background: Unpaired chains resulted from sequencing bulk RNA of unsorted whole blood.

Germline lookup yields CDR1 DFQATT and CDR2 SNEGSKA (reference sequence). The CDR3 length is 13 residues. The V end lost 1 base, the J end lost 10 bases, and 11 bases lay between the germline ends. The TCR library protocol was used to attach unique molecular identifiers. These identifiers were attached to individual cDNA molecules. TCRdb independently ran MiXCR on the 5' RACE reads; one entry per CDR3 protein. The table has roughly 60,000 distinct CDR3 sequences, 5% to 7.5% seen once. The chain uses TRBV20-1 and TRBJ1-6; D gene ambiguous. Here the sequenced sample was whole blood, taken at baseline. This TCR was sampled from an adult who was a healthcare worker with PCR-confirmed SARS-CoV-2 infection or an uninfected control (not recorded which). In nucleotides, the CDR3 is TGCAGTGCTAGAGTCCGCTTCGGGTCACCCCTCCACTTT. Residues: CSARVRFGSPLHF.